One sample yielded the 30 T cell receptor beta chains listed below, sequenced in a study of cytomegalovirus exposure and HLA in healthy donors. The primer mix had 60 Vbeta and 13 Jbeta primers. The table came from immunoSEQ multiplex PCR; TCRdb's copy has only in-frame clones and leaves some out. This table has about 130,000 clones, roughly 79% appearing once. The sample consisted of PBMCs. All receptors derive from a woman aged 50 to 65 in good health and CMV-seronegative.

This rearrangement joins TRBV7-3 to TRBJ2-7, with D perhaps TRBD1 (7 bases). CDR1 is SGHTA and CDR2 is FQGTGA in the germline V gene. The CDR3 is made up of 17 amino acids. Between the trimmed V and J ends, which lost 4 bases and 3 bases, there was a span of 22 bases. Here the CDR3 reads CASSSALDRPGDYEQYF. Written as DNA, the CDR3 is TGTGCCAGCAGCTCGGCCCTGGACAGGCCGGGGGACTACGAGCAGTACTTC.

A single count supports this clone. This chain uses TRBV19 with TRBJ2-5; TRBD2 matches 8 bases. There are 15 residues in the CDR3. With V trimmed by 5 bases and J by 2 bases, 7 bases remained unmatched. The V gene's germline CDR1 is LNHDA and CDR2 SQIVND (reference sequence). The chain's CDR3 is CASSPSGSKQETQYF. The CDR3 bases are TGTGCCAGTAGTCCAAGCGGGAGTAAACAAGAGACCCAGTACTTC.

The rearrangement uses TRBV6-5 and TRBJ1-2; D might be TRBD1 (5 bases). The CDR3 extends over 14 amino acids. The V gene lost 4 bases and the J gene lost 4 bases, with 13 bases spanning the gap. Germline lookup yields CDR1 MNHEY and CDR2 SVGAGI. CDR3: CASSSTTTAYGYTF. The CDR3 nucleotides are TGTGCCAGCAGTTCCACCACGACAGCCTATGGCTACACCTTC.

Comments on this clone: This specimen includes other DNA sequences encoding the same CDR3. This chain links TRBV6-5 with TRBJ1-1; the D is unclear. Germline CDR1 MNHEY, CDR2 SVGAGI. The V and J ends lost 8 bases and 1 base respectively, with 5 bases between them. The CDR3 covers 11 residues. The CDR3 nucleotides are TGTGCCAGCTCGAGGAACACTGAAGCTTTCTTT. It is translated as CASSRNTEAFF.

The rearrangement joins TRBV6-1 to TRBJ1-5; maybe TRBD1 (6 bases). The V and J ends lost 10 bases and 0 bases respectively, with 16 bases between them. This CDR3 contains 15 residues. Per the germline V gene, CDR1 is MNHNS and CDR2 is SASEGT. CDR3 protein: CATLGGGNSNQPQHF. In DNA form, the CDR3 reads TGTGCCACCCTGGGAGGGGGGAATAGCAATCAGCCCCAGCATTTT.

Only a few counts were recorded for this clone. V is TRBV11-2 and J is TRBJ1-4, with 7 positions matching TRBD1. CDR3 length equals 17 residues. Germline loops: CDR1 SGHAT, CDR2 FQNNGV. The ends lost 2 bases at V and 5 bases at J; junction bases unmatched: 11. CDR3 sequence (DNA): TGTGCCAGCAGCTTACTACTTTACAGGGGACGGAATGAAAAACTGTTTTTT. It is translated as CASSLLLYRGRNEKLFF.

The chain combines TRBV12-5 with TRBJ2-3, with unresolved D. This CDR3 spans 13 amino acids. From germline, CDR1 is LGHNT and CDR2 FRNRAP. V was clipped by 6 bases and J by 2 bases, with 9 bases between them. The CDR3 reads CASGPSSTDTQYF. CDR3 bases: TGTGCTAGTGGCCCGAGTTCCACAGATACGCAGTATTTT.

The chain recombines TRBV10-2 with TRBJ2-5; D is perhaps TRBD1 (7 bases). This CDR3 is 15 amino acids long. With 2 bases removed from V and 7 bases from J, the gap between germline ends came to 17 bases. The germline CDR1 and CDR2 sequences are WSHSY and SAAADI. Written as DNA, the CDR3 is TGCGCCAGCAGTGAGAATCGGAGGGGGCGCGCGACCCAGTACTTC. This translates into CASSENRRGRATQYF.

The chain employs TRBV7-8 and TRBJ2-7; D gene uncertain. Looked up from germline, CDR1 is SGHVS and CDR2 is FQNEAQ. V lost 4 bases and J lost 3, with 7 bases in between. CDR3 length: 12 amino acids. Written as DNA, the CDR3 is TGTGCCAGCAGCTCCAACAGCTACGAGCAGTACGTC. Amino acid sequence: CASSSNSYEQYV.

The CDR3 is CASSQDTAGGYTDTQYF. As DNA, the CDR3 is TGCGCCAGCAGCCAAGATACCGCGGGAGGGTACACAGATACGCAGTATTTT. V usage is TRBV4-3 and J usage is TRBJ2-3; 9 bases align to TRBD2. This CDR3 has 17 amino acids. The germline gives CDR1 LGHNA, CDR2 YSLEER. With V trimmed by 0 bases and J by 2 bases, 6 bases remained unmatched.

This clone was seen only a few times. The gene calls are TRBV5-1 and TRBJ2-3; 12 nucleotides line up with TRBD2. The V segment lost 4 bases and the J segment 3 bases; nucleotides outside the gene matches: 15. CDR3 length: 19 amino acids. Germline loops: CDR1 SGHRS, CDR2 YFSETQ. In DNA, the CDR3 is TGCGCCAGCAGCAGGAGGGCGGCTAGCGGGAGGGCCAAGACAGATACGCAGTATTTT. Translated: CASSRRAASGRAKTDTQYF.

This chain connects TRBV6-5 to TRBJ2-7, with TRBD1 as a possible D gene (7 bases). Germline V gene data show CDR1 as MNHEY and CDR2 as SVGAGI. Between the trimmed V and J ends, which lost 2 bases and 6 bases, there was a span of 17 bases. CDR3 length: 15 residues. The CDR3 DNA reads TGTGCCAGCAGTTACCGACGCGGGACAGAAACCGAGCAGTACGTC. This gives the protein CASSYRRGTETEQYV.

This clone was picked up a small number of times. The V and J genes are TRBV6-1 and TRBJ1-2; the D gene is possibly TRBD1 (6 bases). CDR1 and CDR2 from the germline V gene are MNHNS and SASEGT. The CDR3 covers 14 residues. The V end lost 1 base, the J end lost 5 bases, and 11 bases lay between the germline ends. Here the CDR3 DNA reads TGTGCCAGCAGTGAAGAGGCAGGGGCTTATGGCTACACCTTC. Encoded protein: CASSEEAGAYGYTF.

The chain links TRBV15 to TRBJ1-1; possibly TRBD1 for D (6 bases). CDR1 is LNHNV and CDR2 is YYDKDF in the germline V gene (reference sequence). The CDR3 consists of 17 residues. V lost 1 base and J 0 bases, leaving 15 bases between the germline ends. The CDR3 loop reads CATSRGLRGHLNTEAFF. Written as DNA, the CDR3 is TGTGCCACCAGCAGAGGACTTAGGGGACACTTGAACACTGAAGCTTTCTTT.

V and J are TRBV29-1 and TRBJ2-3, with 8 bases lining up with TRBD2. J lost 1 base, V lost 4 bases, and 10 bases had no gene match. There are 16 residues in the CDR3. Germline V gene sequence: CDR1 SQVTM, CDR2 ANQGSEA. CDR3 DNA: TGCAGCGTTGCGGGGGCCAGCGGGAGTGGCACAGATACGCAGTATTTT. This sequence encodes CSVAGASGSGTDTQYF.

This rearrangement joins TRBV23-1 to TRBJ2-7; TRBD1 aligns across 7 bases. TRBV23-1 qualifies as an ORF whose function is uncertain. V shed 6 bases, J shed 3 bases, and the junction held 2 bases outside the gene matches. This CDR3 region has 12 residues. The CDR3 sequence: CASSDRVYEQYV. The CDR3, as DNA: TGCGCCAGCAGCGACAGGGTCTACGAGCAGTACGTC.

The chain recombines TRBV21-1 with TRBJ2-1; the table calls TRBD2, which could not be checked here. TRBV21-1 is a listed pseudogene. The CDR3 runs to 18 residues. The CDR3: CASSKALSTSGDYNEQFF. The CDR3 bases are TGTGCCAGCAGCAAAGCTTTGTCGACTAGCGGGGATTACAATGAGCAGTTCTTC.

The J gene is TRBJ2-3, the V gene TRBV6-5; 7 nucleotides agree with TRBD2. Trimming at V came to 2 bases and at J to 0 bases, leaving 5 bases not matched to a gene. The CDR3 has 16 residues. Germline V gene sequence: CDR1 MNHEY, CDR2 SVGAGI. The CDR3 region has the DNA TGTGCCAGCAGTTACGGGAGCGGGACTAGCACAGATACGCAGTATTTT. This sequence encodes CASSYGSGTSTDTQYF.

The chain has TRBV18 and TRBJ2-7, with TRBD1 identical over 8 bases. Germline V CDR1 and CDR2: KGHSH, LQKENI. The V segment lost 3 bases and the J segment 6 bases; nucleotides outside the gene matches: 13. This CDR3 is 16 amino acids long. The CDR3 here is CASSPTGQGHKGEQYV. CDR3 bases: TGTGCCAGCTCACCCACCGGACAGGGTCACAAAGGCGAGCAGTACGTC.

The rearrangement links TRBV7-2 to TRBJ2-1; 7 nucleotides agree with TRBD2. Trimming cost V 1 base and J 2 bases; bases outside gene matches: 5. This CDR3 spans 16 amino acids. The V gene's germline CDR1 is SGHTA and CDR2 FQGNSA. Here the CDR3 DNA reads TGTGCCAGCAGCTTAGGTAGCGGGTCCCCCTACAATGAGCAGTTCTTC. Its translation: CASSLGSGSPYNEQFF.

The chain links TRBV27 to TRBJ1-1, with a possible D match to TRBD1 (6 bases). Between the trimmed V and J ends, which lost 6 bases and 8 bases, there was a span of 7 bases. CDR1 is MNHEY and CDR2 is SMNVEV in the germline V gene (reference sequence). The CDR3 loop spans 10 amino acids. The chain's CDR3 is CASRGGEAFF. In nucleotides, the CDR3 is TGTGCCAGCAGAGGGGGAGAAGCTTTCTTT.

The CDR3 DNA sequence: TGTGCCAGCAGCGTAGAGGCGGGAGGACGCACCGGGGAGCTGTTTTTT. The encoded protein is CASSVEAGGRTGELFF. The gene calls are TRBV9 and TRBJ2-2; 8 nucleotides match TRBD2. This CDR3 has 16 amino acids. Unmatched junction bases numbered 5, after V lost 0 bases and J lost 4 bases. The V gene's germline CDR1 is SGDLS and CDR2 YYNGEE.

This clone was counted once. This sequence joins TRBV29-1 and TRBJ1-5; 10 bases align to TRBD1. This CDR3 contains 13 residues. CDR1 is SQVTM, CDR2 ANQGSEA, per germline. The V segment lost 2 bases and the J segment 7 bases; nucleotides outside the gene matches: 2. The CDR3 region has the DNA TGCAGCGTTGAAAAGGACAGGGGGCAGCCCCAGCATTTT. The encoded protein is CSVEKDRGQPQHF.

The chain links TRBV5-4 to TRBJ2-1, with a possible D match to TRBD2 (6 bases). The length of the CDR3 is 16 residues. V lost 4 bases and J lost 0, with 14 bases in between. Germline V lookup: CDR1 SGHNT, CDR2 YYREEE (reference sequence). The CDR3 DNA sequence: TGTGCCAGCAGCCCAAGAGCGGGCAGCTCCTACAATGAGCAGTTCTTC. Its protein product is CASSPRAGSSYNEQFF.

The chain links TRBV4-2 to TRBJ1-2; D call uncertain. Trimming took off 0 bases at V and 8 bases at J, with 16 bases between the two ends. The CDR3 length is 15 residues. The germline CDR1 and CDR2 sequences are LGHNA and YNFKEQ. The CDR3 DNA reads TGTGCCAGCAGCCAAGAGGGTGGGAGTCTATGGGGCTACACCTTC. It codes for CASSQEGGSLWGYTF.

V gene TRBV29-1 combines with J gene TRBJ2-2; 8 bases are shared with TRBD1. V lost 8 bases, J lost 5 bases, and 4 bases stayed unmatched. The CDR3 sequence is 12 residues long. Germline V lookup: CDR1 SQVTM, CDR2 ANQGSEA. The CDR3, as DNA: TGCAGCTCGGGACAGGCGACCGGGGAGCTGTTTTTT. The encoded protein is CSSGQATGELFF.

The rearrangement joins TRBV7-2 to TRBJ2-3; 11 nucleotides match TRBD2. V lost 2 bases to trimming and J lost 3 bases; unmatched junction nucleotides: 10. The CDR3 runs 18 residues. Looked up from germline, CDR1 is SGHTA and CDR2 is FQGNSA. Written as DNA, the CDR3 is TGTGCCAGCAGCTTAAAAACTAGCGGGGGAGGTAAAACAGATACGCAGTATTTT. Protein product: CASSLKTSGGGKTDTQYF.

CDR3 sequence reads: CASFPIAGYSSLQYF. DNA for the CDR3: TGTGCCAGCTTCCCGATAGCGGGGTACTCGTCCCTCCAGTACTTC. V gene TRBV28 combines with J gene TRBJ2-7, with 8 bases lining up with TRBD2. This CDR3 contains 15 residues. CDR1 and CDR2 (germline): MDHEN, SYDVKM. V shed 8 bases, J shed 10 bases, and the junction held 19 bases outside the gene matches.

This chain links TRBV7-9 with TRBJ1-1; the D is unclear. Germline V gene lookup returns CDR1 SEHNR and CDR2 FQNEAQ (reference sequence). The length of the CDR3 is 14 residues. V was trimmed by 5 bases and J by 0 bases, leaving 10 bases between them. This CDR3 reads CASSPVEMNTEAFF. DNA for the CDR3: TGTGCCAGCAGCCCGGTAGAGATGAACACTGAAGCTTTCTTT.

Remarks on this clone: The junction departs from germline at one end; a sequencing error may be responsible. The CDR3 sequence is CASGYTDTQYF. CDR3 DNA sequence: TGTGCCAGCGGATACACAGATACGCAGTATTTT. The rearrangement uses TRBV20-1 and TRBJ2-3, with TRBD2 as a possible D gene (5 bases). This CDR3 is 11 amino acids long. Germline assignment: CDR1 DFQATT and CDR2 SNEGSKA (reference sequence).